This T cell receptor beta chain appears in the sequencing data of a study of glioma-infiltrating T cells after dendritic cell vaccination. Whole-study findings and limits: Survival was not directly related to TCR clonality in these patients.

To note about this clone: The antigen is undetermined.

The primer mix had 60 V beta and 13 J beta primers. Only in-frame clones appear in the TCRdb table, and some are missing; sequencing was by immunoSEQ multiplex PCR. The data show about 64,000 clones, with approximately 78% seen just once and about 8.9% held by the top ten. The CDR3 length is 14 residues. CDR1 is SGHAT, CDR2 FQNNGV, per germline. V was shortened by 3 bases and J by 0 bases, with 7 bases between the two germline ends. All glioblastoma patients lacked an isocitrate dehydrogenase mutation. The sample here was blood, taken before dendritic cell vaccination. The rearrangement uses TRBV11-2 and TRBJ2-3, with D perhaps TRBD2 (5 bases). This clonotype was sampled from a human donor with glioblastoma. In nucleotides, the CDR3 is TGTGCCAGCAGCTTGACTACTAGCACAGATACGCAGTATTTT. It codes for CASSLTTSTDTQYF.